This T cell receptor (beta chain) is from a study of blood T cell repertoires in COVID-19. TCRdb keeps only in-frame clones here, not all; method: immunoSEQ multiplex PCR. The data hold about 430,000 clones, with around 87% observed a single time. The CDR3 length is 15 residues. Germline-derived CDR1 and CDR2 are MDHEN and SYDVKM. V shed 6 bases and J 1 base; nucleotides not matched to a gene: 7. The sequence derives from a man aged 30 to 39 who had recovered from COVID-19. Sequencing was performed on PBMCs or T cells enriched from blood (not recorded which). The J gene is TRBJ1-1, the V gene TRBV28; 8 bases line up with TRBD1. CDR3 residues: CASRSQGAQNTEAFF. CDR3 sequence (DNA): TGTGCCAGCAGGAGTCAGGGGGCCCAGAACACTGAAGCTTTCTTT.